This TCR beta chain was sequenced for a study of naive and memory T cell subsets. Findings and caveats of the study: Diversity fell and Gini index rose from naive through CM, EM, EMRA.

A few counts support this clonotype. Its specificity is unknown. Two oligonucleotides, mixed equimolar, formed the beta constant-region primer covering TRBC1 and TRBC2. TCRdb reprocessed the UMI-ligation and nested PCR reads via MiXCR and lists one record per CDR3 protein. The sample lists 140,000 to 150,000 distinct CDR3 sequences, approximately 15% occurring once. CMV status came from CD4+ IFNgamma after overnight CMV lysate stimulation. Sequential positive selection took CD4 T cells first, then CD8 T cells. The CDR3 has 15 amino acids. Per the germline V gene, CDR1 is LGHNA and CDR2 is YNFKEQ. V was cut by 3 bases and J by 8 bases, with 17 bases left in between.

The rearrangement joins TRBV4-2 to TRBJ2-1; possible D gene TRBD1, 6 bases. Sequenced sample: naive CD4+ T cells from blood. The source is a human donor in good health. The CDR3 DNA reads as TGTGCCAGCAGCCAGGGCGACAGGCTGGCCGATGAGCAGTTCTTC. It encodes CASSQGDRLADEQFF.